This TCR beta chain was found in a study of control samples from healthy donors and cancer patients (dated by TCRdb to the early 2020s). Comments on this clone: Its antigen target is currently unknown. No qualities accompany the bases; no much larger clone lies one base away.

Looking up the germline V gene yields CDR1 SGHRS and CDR2 YFSETQ. The CDR3 goes from the cysteine to the phenylalanine over 12 residues. This entry keeps only the CDR3 DNA: 36 bases, framed from base 1. The germline ends are 14 bases apart after V is trimmed by 3 bases and J by 11 bases. The method behind the library was the immunoSEQ multiplex PCR assay. TCRdb provides this immuneACCESS table in a form limited to in-frame rearrangements. Some clones are lacking; in checked studies, under half of them reflect an unresolved V gene, and why the rest are absent is not known. The sample table lists approximately 120,000 clones, 85% to 95% of them with a count of one. Approximately 0.58% of the sample goes to the ten largest clones.

In this chain, TRBV5-1 is recombined with TRBJ1-1; no D gene can be assigned with confidence. The TCR was taken from a man older than 75 with head and neck cancer. Input material: PBMCs. DNA sequence: TGCGCCAGCAGCTCCACGGGCCCGGAGGCTTTCTTT. Its coded protein is CASSSTGPEAFF.